The 14 T cell receptor beta chains reported below all come from one sample, sequenced in a study of cytomegalovirus exposure and HLA in healthy donors. This PCR relied on a set of 60 Vbeta primers and 13 Jbeta primers. The data were produced by immunoSEQ multiplex PCR, yet TCRdb's version contains in-frame clones alone and is incomplete. This table has about 180,000 clones, around 80% appearing once. Material for sequencing was PBMCs. These receptors all stem from a man between 18 and 29 years old in good health and CMV-seronegative.

The chain has TRBV2 and TRBJ2-5, with a weak D call TRBD2 (6 bases). V shed 8 bases and J shed 1 base, with 11 bases lying between them. This CDR3 is 13 amino acids long. Germline values: CDR1 SNHLY, CDR2 FYNNEI. Here the CDR3 reads CASSLGGQETQYF. The CDR3 DNA is TGTGCCAGCTCATTGGGGGGCCAAGAGACCCAGTACTTC.

This clone occurred once. V gene TRBV18 combines with J gene TRBJ2-7; 7 bases are a match to TRBD1. V lost 4 bases, J lost 1 base, and 7 bases stayed unmatched. The length of the CDR3 is 15 residues. CDR1 is KGHSH and CDR2 is LQKENI in the germline V gene. The CDR3 region is CASSLTGTESYEQYF. CDR3 in DNA: TGTGCCAGCTCACTAACCGGGACAGAATCCTACGAGCAGTACTTC.

With regard to this clone: Relative to the germline gene, one junction end is altered; a read error may explain this. The chain carries TRBV30 and TRBJ2-7, with D possibly matching TRBD2 (6 bases). The CDR3 has 14 amino acids. Per germline, CDR1 GTSNPN and CDR2 SVGIG (reference sequence). CDR3 coding DNA: TGTGCCTGGACCTACGGGACTGCCGCCTACGGGCAGTACTTC. Its protein product is CAWTYGTAAYGQYF.

CDR3 protein: CASSLGRTDTQYF. CDR3 DNA: TGTGCCAGCAGCTTGGGCAGAACAGATACGCAGTATTTT. The chain is built from TRBV7-9 and TRBJ2-3; D unclear. The CDR3 consists of 13 residues. V was pared by 3 bases and J by 3 bases, with 7 bases between. Germline CDR1 is SEHNR and CDR2 is FQNEAQ (reference sequence).

The J gene is TRBJ1-1, the V gene TRBV9; the D gene is possibly TRBD1 (6 bases). The CDR3 has 14 residues. The V end was cut by 3 bases, the J end by 2 bases, with 11 bases between. The germline CDR1 and CDR2 sequences are SGDLS and YYNGEE. As DNA, the CDR3 is TGTGCCAGCAGCGGGGACACGGTTAACACTGAAGCTTTCTTT. Amino acid sequence: CASSGDTVNTEAFF.

The chain joins TRBV10-3 to TRBJ1-5; the D gene is possibly TRBD1 (5 bases). Trimming took off 0 bases at V and 0 bases at J, with 6 bases between the two ends. The germline CDR1 and CDR2 sequences are ENHRY and SYGVKD. The CDR3 contains 15 residues. The CDR3 spells CAISESGDSNQPQHF. The CDR3 region has the DNA TGTGCCATCAGTGAGTCAGGGGATAGCAATCAGCCCCAGCATTTT.

The chain employs TRBV28 and TRBJ2-7, with TRBD2 matching 9 bases. V shed 3 bases and J 1 base; nucleotides not matched to a gene: 7. This CDR3 region has 16 residues. The germline V gene encodes CDR1 MDHEN and CDR2 SYDVKM. The CDR3 DNA follows: TGTGCCAGCAGTTTCTATAGCGGGGGCCCGTCCTACGAGCAGTACTTC. Translating gives CASSFYSGGPSYEQYF.

The V and J genes are TRBV19 and TRBJ1-1; D possibly corresponds to TRBD1 (5 bases). The CDR3 covers 12 residues. V was pared by 8 bases and J by 4 bases, with 11 bases between. Germline V gene data show CDR1 as LNHDA and CDR2 as SQIVND (reference sequence). In DNA, the CDR3 is TGTGCCAGTTACCGTGGGGCCACTGAAGCTTTCTTT. Protein product: CASYRGATEAFF.

This clone was seen only once. The chain joins TRBV9 to TRBJ1-1; a weak D match, TRBD1 (5 bases). The CDR3 sequence is 17 residues long. Germline lookup yields CDR1 SGDLS and CDR2 YYNGEE. Trimming took 4 bases from V and 1 from J, leaving 20 bases between them. The CDR3 is CASSPNVGRGTNTEAFF. The CDR3 bases are TGTGCCAGCAGCCCGAATGTAGGGCGGGGGACGAACACTGAAGCTTTCTTT.

This chain uses TRBV9 with TRBJ1-3; possible D gene TRBD1, 5 bases. Germline V lookup: CDR1 SGDLS, CDR2 YYNGEE. Deletions cut 0 bases from V and 0 bases from J, with 10 bases between. This CDR3 comprises 16 residues. The CDR3: CASSVGTGLSGNTIYF. In DNA, the CDR3 is TGTGCCAGCAGCGTAGGAACAGGCCTCTCTGGAAACACCATATATTTT.

The sample holds a few counts of this clone. The CDR3 DNA reads as TGTGCCAGCAGCTCCGGGACAGGGTCCCAGCCCCAGCATTTT. This codes for CASSSGTGSQPQHF. V is TRBV5-6 and J is TRBJ1-5; 9 bases are shared with TRBD1. Trimming cost V 3 bases and J 7 bases; bases outside gene matches: 5. The CDR3 consists of 14 residues. Germline V lookup: CDR1 SGHDT, CDR2 YYEEEE.

The rearrangement links TRBV28 to TRBJ2-7; 10 positions agree with TRBD1. CDR3 length: 15 amino acids. Trimming at V came to 2 bases and at J to 1 base, leaving 2 bases not matched to a gene. The V gene's germline CDR1 is MDHEN and CDR2 SYDVKM. This CDR3 is CASSLAGQGSYEQYF. The CDR3, as DNA: TGTGCCAGCAGTTTAGCGGGACAGGGGTCCTACGAGCAGTACTTC.

The V call is TRBV7-9, the J call TRBJ1-4; D is unclear. Trimming took 1 base from V and 0 from J, leaving 6 bases between them. Germline assignment: CDR1 SEHNR and CDR2 FQNEAQ (reference sequence). The CDR3 sequence is 15 residues long. CDR3 residues: CASSLEGATNEKLFF. In DNA, the CDR3 is TGTGCCAGCAGCTTAGAGGGAGCAACTAATGAAAAACTGTTTTTT.

The chain recombines TRBV5-1 with TRBJ2-5; 10 bases map to TRBD2. The V and J ends lost 4 bases and 7 bases, in that order; junction bases with no gene match: 10. CDR1 and CDR2 (germline): SGHRS, YFSETQ. CDR3 length equals 15 residues. The CDR3 loop reads CASSLAGEVSGTQYF. Here the CDR3 DNA reads TGCGCCAGCAGCCTAGCGGGAGAGGTTTCGGGGACCCAGTACTTC.